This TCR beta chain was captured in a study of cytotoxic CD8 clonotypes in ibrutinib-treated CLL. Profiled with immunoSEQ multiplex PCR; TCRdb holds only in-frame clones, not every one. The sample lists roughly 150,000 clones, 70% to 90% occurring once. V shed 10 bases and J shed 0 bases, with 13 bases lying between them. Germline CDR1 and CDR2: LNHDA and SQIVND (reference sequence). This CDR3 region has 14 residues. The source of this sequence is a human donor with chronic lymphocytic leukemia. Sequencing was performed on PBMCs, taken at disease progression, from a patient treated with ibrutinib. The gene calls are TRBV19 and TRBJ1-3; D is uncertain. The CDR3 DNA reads TGTGCCATCAAAGAGACGGGCTCTGGAAACACCATATATTTT. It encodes CAIKETGSGNTIYF.